The 14 T cell receptor beta chains listed next were all sequenced from one sample in a study of early T cells in non-severe SARS-CoV-2 infection. A single record per CDR3 protein comes from TCRdb applying MiXCR to the 5' RACE reads. The data hold more than 40,000 distinct CDR3 sequences, with 5% to 6.5% observed a single time. The sequences come from whole blood, collected at baseline. All receptors derive from an adult who was a healthcare worker with PCR-confirmed SARS-CoV-2 infection or an uninfected control (not recorded which).

This chain joins TRBV14 and TRBJ2-3; 12 nucleotides agree with TRBD2. The germline CDR1 and CDR2 sequences are SGHDN and FVKESK. CDR3 length: 19 amino acids. Unmatched junction bases numbered 11, after V lost 4 bases and J lost 0 bases. The CDR3 coding sequence is TGTGCCAGCAGCCCTGCCGGACTAGCGGGAACTTCTAGCACAGATACGCAGTATTTT. This codes for CASSPAGLAGTSSTDTQYF.

This clonotype has at least ten counts. The chain employs TRBV20-1 and TRBJ2-7, with TRBD2 identical over 11 bases. In germline, CDR1 is DFQATT, CDR2 SNEGSKA (reference sequence). Trimming removed 0 bases from V and 6 bases from J; junction bases left unmatched: 7. This CDR3 is built from 15 residues. The CDR3 coding sequence is TGCAGTGCTAGAGATGTAGCGGGAGGGCCTCTCGAGCAGTACTTC. It codes for CSARDVAGGPLEQYF.

This clonotype was observed a few times. V usage is TRBV28 and J usage is TRBJ2-1, with 8 positions matching TRBD1. The CDR3 runs to 16 residues. The trim removed 5 bases at V and 8 bases at J, leaving 14 bases unmatched. Germline V gene lookup returns CDR1 MDHEN and CDR2 SYDVKM. The CDR3 loop reads CASSREQGGGLDEQFF. The CDR3 bases are TGTGCCAGCAGTCGAGAACAGGGGGGTGGTTTGGATGAGCAGTTCTTC.

In this sample, this clonotype turned up many times. This sequence joins TRBV6-5 and TRBJ1-5, with D perhaps matching TRBD1 (5 bases). The CDR3 contains 13 residues. With 6 bases removed from V and 4 bases from J, the gap between germline ends came to 10 bases. Germline-derived CDR1 and CDR2 are MNHEY and SVGAGI. The CDR3 DNA sequence: TGTGCCAGCAGACCCCAGGGAAATCAGCCCCAGCATTTT. This encodes CASRPQGNQPQHF.

This clonotype was found many times. The V and J genes are TRBV27 and TRBJ1-1; D gene uncertain. CDR3 length equals 16 residues. V gave up 3 bases and J gave up 8 bases, with 22 bases separating them. Germline V gives CDR1 MNHEY, CDR2 SMNVEV (reference sequence). CDR3 protein: CASSFISSRKGREAFF. The CDR3 bases are TGTGCCAGCAGTTTTATTAGCTCTAGGAAAGGGCGGGAAGCTTTCTTT.

The sample holds a few counts of this clonotype. The rearrangement joins TRBV11-2 to TRBJ1-6, with 8 nucleotides matching TRBD1. The J segment lost 9 bases and the V segment lost 3 bases, leaving 7 bases of the junction unmatched. Germline V lookup: CDR1 SGHAT, CDR2 FQNNGV. This CDR3 is built from 15 residues. CDR3 DNA: TGTGCCAGCAGCTTTGACAGGGGAAGAGGTTCACCCCTCCACTTT. Its translation: CASSFDRGRGSPLHF.

This clonotype was seen many times. V gene TRBV20-1 combines with J gene TRBJ2-2, with 11 bases matching TRBD2. Germline CDR1 reads DFQATT; CDR2 reads SNEGSKA (reference sequence). The J segment lost 5 bases and the V segment lost 5 bases, leaving 7 bases of the junction unmatched. This CDR3 contains 15 residues. CDR3 DNA sequence: TGCAGTGCTCCACTAGCGGGAGTACAAACCGGGGAGCTGTTTTTT. Its protein product is CSAPLAGVQTGELFF.

This clonotype was recorded at least ten times. This chain joins TRBV29-1 and TRBJ2-7; D is tentatively TRBD1 or TRBD2 (5 bases each). This CDR3 spans 15 amino acids. V lost 4 bases, J lost 6 bases, and 22 bases lay in between. Germline V gene lookup returns CDR1 SQVTM and CDR2 ANQGSEA. DNA for the CDR3: TGCAGCGTTGGTTCGTGGAGACAGAGGGTCGTCGAGCAGTACTTC. Amino acid sequence: CSVGSWRQRVVEQYF.

On this clonotype: This sequence may be a read error, since a much larger clone differs from it by one base. The genes are TRBV9 and TRBJ2-5; possibly TRBD1 or TRBD2 for D (5 bases each). Trimming stripped 4 bases from V and 1 base from J, with 11 bases between. Germline-derived CDR1 and CDR2 are SGDLS and YYNGEE. CDR3 length: 14 residues. CDR3 nucleotide sequence: TGTGCCAGCAGCATAGAGGGGACCCAAGAGACCCAGTACTTC. The encoded protein is CASSIEGTQETQYF.

This clonotype occurred many times. The chain recombines TRBV28 with TRBJ2-7; perhaps TRBD1 as D (6 bases). With 7 bases removed from V and 12 bases from J, the gap between germline ends came to 13 bases. The CDR3 extends over 10 amino acids. Germline V CDR1 and CDR2: MDHEN, SYDVKM. CDR3 sequence: CASTSRGRYF. The CDR3 DNA sequence: TGTGCCAGCACCTCCAGGGGCAGGTACTTC.

This clonotype was found many times. The chain links TRBV27 to TRBJ2-3, with 8 bases fitting TRBD2. V gave up 5 bases and J gave up 0 bases; unmatched junction bases: 10. The CDR3 length is 17 residues. The germline V gene encodes CDR1 MNHEY and CDR2 SMNVEV (reference sequence). CDR3 loop: CASSPTVLAVSTDTQYF. The CDR3 DNA follows: TGTGCCAGCAGTCCCACCGTACTAGCGGTTAGCACAGATACGCAGTATTTT.

There are a few counts of this clonotype. The rearrangement uses TRBV18 and TRBJ1-2; D uncertain. With 0 bases removed from V and 4 bases from J, the gap between germline ends came to 9 bases. Germline lookup yields CDR1 KGHSH and CDR2 LQKENI. The CDR3 has 14 amino acids. CDR3 bases: TGTGCCAGCTCACCACCAGGTGACATCTATGGCTACACCTTC. Its translation: CASSPPGDIYGYTF.

This clonotype was seen at least ten times. The chain carries TRBV6-1 and TRBJ2-1; 8 bases fit TRBD2. Germline CDR1 reads MNHNS; CDR2 reads SASEGT. The CDR3 spans 15 residues. The ends lost 6 bases at V and 5 bases at J; junction bases unmatched: 9. In nucleotides, the CDR3 is TGTGCCAGCAGCCTCTCTAGCGGGTCTCACAATGAGCAGTTCTTC. Translating gives CASSLSSGSHNEQFF.

The sample holds a few counts of this clonotype. This sequence joins TRBV11-2 and TRBJ2-1; D is perhaps TRBD1 (6 bases). The CDR3 runs to 17 residues. Trimming pared 0 bases from V and 0 bases from J, leaving 12 bases between. CDR1 and CDR2 (germline): SGHAT, FQNNGV. CDR3 in DNA: TGTGCCAGCAGCTTAGATGGGACACAGAGCTCCTACAATGAGCAGTTCTTC. Its protein is CASSLDGTQSSYNEQFF.